The 13 T cell receptor beta chains below come from one sample, sequenced in a study of Ad26.COV2.S vaccination and SARS-CoV-2 variants. As to treatment: 19 received Ad26.COV2.S at low or high dose, single or two shots; roughly five received placebo; per-sample allocation not given. All samples were drawn on day 63, counting from the first vaccine or placebo injection. Some clones are missing from TCRdb's copy, which holds only in-frame ones; the method was immunoSEQ multiplex PCR. The table shows some 340,000 clones, with 85% occurring only once. This material consisted of peripheral blood, taken in a trial of Ad26.COV2.S vaccine versus placebo. The receptors derive from a person between 18 and 65 years old who received the Ad26.COV2.S COVID-19 vaccine or a placebo.

The rearrangement links TRBV5-5 to TRBJ2-5; the D is unclear. This CDR3 comprises 14 residues. Germline CDR1 reads SGHKS; CDR2 reads YYEKEE (reference sequence). Trimming stripped 0 bases from V and 3 bases from J, with 9 bases between. The CDR3 sequence: CASSLAASKETQYF. For the CDR3, the DNA is TGTGCCAGCAGCTTGGCTGCCAGTAAAGAGACCCAGTACTTC.

The J gene is TRBJ1-5, the V gene TRBV29-1; 9 bases align to TRBD1. The CDR3 runs 14 residues. Looked up from germline, CDR1 is SQVTM and CDR2 is ANQGSEA. V trimming: 7 bases; J trimming: 0 bases; junction bases outside the gene matches: 4. The CDR3 sequence: CSAGTGNSNQPQHF. The CDR3 DNA follows: TGCAGCGCTGGGACAGGGAATAGCAATCAGCCCCAGCATTTT.

The chain links TRBV6-1 to TRBJ2-1; a possible D gene is TRBD1 (6 bases). Germline V gives CDR1 MNHNS, CDR2 SASEGT. This CDR3 has 17 residues. V was trimmed by 4 bases and J by 1 base, leaving 17 bases between them. CDR3 residues: CASSVTLDSASYNEQFF. The CDR3 DNA sequence: TGTGCCAGCAGTGTTACTTTGGACAGCGCTTCCTACAATGAGCAGTTCTTC.

The chain uses TRBV10-3 and TRBJ1-4, with D possibly TRBD1 on 5 matching bases. Germline V lookup: CDR1 ENHRY, CDR2 SYGVKD. CDR3 size: 16 residues. The germline V and J ends were trimmed by 4 bases and 8 bases, with 20 bases remaining between them. The CDR3 loop reads CAISGSLSTGREKLFF. In DNA, the CDR3 is TGTGCCATCAGTGGATCGCTTTCCACGGGGCGGGAAAAACTGTTTTTT.

The rearrangement joins TRBV10-3 to TRBJ2-2; perhaps TRBD1 as D (6 bases). CDR3 length: 13 amino acids. Germline CDR1 reads ENHRY; CDR2 reads SYGVKD. Between the trimmed V and J ends, which lost 7 bases and 2 bases, there was a span of 8 bases. CDR3 in amino acids: CAINRENTGELFF. In DNA, the CDR3 is TGTGCCATCAACAGGGAAAACACCGGGGAGCTGTTTTTT.

The chain employs TRBV5-1 and TRBJ2-1; the D gene is possibly TRBD1 (6 bases). V shed 6 bases and J shed 7 bases, with 20 bases lying between them. Germline V gives CDR1 SGHRS, CDR2 YFSETQ. The CDR3 runs 15 residues. CDR3 in DNA: TGCGCCAGCATGATACCTGGTGGGGGCACGAATGAGCAGTTCTTC. As protein: CASMIPGGGTNEQFF.

The chain has TRBV10-2 and TRBJ1-1, with 7 bases that match TRBD1. The CDR3 contains 14 residues. With 3 bases clipped from V and 8 bases from J, the junction kept 9 bases outside the gene matches. CDR1 and CDR2 from the germline V gene are WSHSY and SAAADI. The CDR3, as DNA: TGCGCCAGCAGTGACACACAGGGGCTCCGAGAAGCTTTCTTT. This sequence encodes CASSDTQGLREAFF.

This clone has just one count. The chain combines TRBV6-1 with TRBJ1-6; a weak D match, TRBD1 (5 bases). Trimming pared 2 bases from V and 8 bases from J, leaving 13 bases between. The V gene's germline CDR1 is MNHNS and CDR2 SASEGT. The CDR3 runs to 15 residues. DNA for the CDR3: TGTGCCAGCAGTGAATATCAGGGTCAGTATTCACCCCTCCACTTT. Translating gives CASSEYQGQYSPLHF.

This sequence joins TRBV27 and TRBJ1-2; the match to TRBD1 covers 9 bases. V lost 6 bases to trimming and J lost 6 bases; unmatched junction nucleotides: 11. The CDR3 spans 15 residues. Germline assignment: CDR1 MNHEY and CDR2 SMNVEV (reference sequence). The CDR3 DNA sequence: TGTGCCAGCAGGAGAAACTACAGGGGGCCGAATGGCTACACCTTC. This sequence encodes CASRRNYRGPNGYTF.

The chain couples TRBV3-1 (or the pseudogene TRBV3-2) to TRBJ2-1, with 9 nucleotides matching TRBD2. The CDR3 is 13 residues long. Germline V gene sequence: CDR1 LGHDT, CDR2 YNNKEL (reference sequence). Germline trimming cut 8 bases from V and 10 bases from J; bases unmatched to any gene: 9. CDR3 sequence (DNA): TGTGCCAGCGTGGGACTAGCAGCCGGGGAGCAGTTCTTC. The encoded protein is CASVGLAAGEQFF.

The rearrangement uses TRBV9 and TRBJ2-3; TRBD2 aligns across 11 bases. Losses at the gene ends were 3 bases for V and 2 bases for J; bases not matched to a gene: 5. The V gene's germline CDR1 is SGDLS and CDR2 YYNGEE. CDR3 size: 16 residues. The CDR3 loop is CASSEGTSGYTDTQYF. CDR3 nucleotides: TGTGCCAGCAGCGAGGGGACTAGCGGATACACAGATACGCAGTATTTT.

The V call is TRBV2, the J call TRBJ2-2; 12 bases are a match to TRBD2. Trimming at V came to 3 bases and at J to 6 bases, leaving 5 bases not matched to a gene. CDR1 is SNHLY, CDR2 FYNNEI, per germline. This CDR3 comprises 16 residues. CDR3 loop: CASSDKLAGGAGELFF. Here the CDR3 DNA reads TGTGCCAGCAGTGATAAACTAGCGGGGGGCGCCGGGGAGCTGTTTTTT.

This chain joins TRBV4-2 and TRBJ2-3, with 7 bases lining up with TRBD1. Germline V gene sequence: CDR1 LGHNA, CDR2 YNFKEQ. The CDR3 has 17 amino acids. V gave up 4 bases and J gave up 2 bases; unmatched junction bases: 12. The DNA for the CDR3 is TGTGCCAGCAGCCTAAAAGGCCGGACAGGCTACACAGATACGCAGTATTTT. This sequence encodes CASSLKGRTGYTDTQYF.